These T cell receptor beta chains were read from a single sample in a study of molecular identifiers for immune sequencing clone quantification. TCRdb used MiXCR to reprocess the PCR reads, holding one entry per CDR3 protein. This table has more than 300,000 distinct CDR3 sequences, around a fifth appearing once. Sequencing input: naive CD8+ T cells from blood, with Jurkat cell RNA spiked in. Receptors originate from a human donor in good health. Some libraries in this study had Jurkat cell RNA spiked in. Both conserved end residues are part of each CDR3. The D gene is left open where the match is weak. Clone size appears in some rows only: once, few, many, or a class for an expanded clone.

CDR3	DNA	size	D	J	V
CASSLGPTGHQPQHF	TGTGCCAGCAGCTTAGGACCGACAGGCCATCAGCCCCAGCATTTT	many	-	TRBJ1-5	TRBV7-9
CASSALTSGANVLTF	TGTGCCAGCAGTGCGCTTACCTCTGGGGCCAACGTCCTGACTTTC	-	-	TRBJ2-6	TRBV27
CATDVGGYNTEAFF	TGTGCCACCGACGTGGGGGGGTATAACACTGAAGCTTTCTTT	-	-	TRBJ1-1	TRBV6-2/TRBV6-3
CASTHTTTGQGGKLFF	TGTGCCAGCACCCACACTACCACCGGACAGGGCGGAAAACTGTTTTTT	many	TRBD1	TRBJ1-4	TRBV7-9
CSVDQDRTQYF	TGCAGCGTCGACCAGGACAGGACGCAGTATTTT	many	TRBD1	TRBJ2-3	TRBV29-1
CASSRNRDRVVTDTQYF	TGCGCCAGCAGCAGGAACCGGGACAGGGTCGTCACAGATACGCAGTATTTT	few	TRBD1	TRBJ2-3	TRBV5-1
CASSEWNAEAFF	TGTGCCAGCAGTGAATGGAACGCTGAAGCTTTCTTT	few	-	TRBJ1-1	TRBV2
CAVRGTGGAYGYTF	TGCGCCGTGCGAGGGACAGGGGGCGCTTACGGCTACACCTTC	many	TRBD1	TRBJ1-2	TRBV10-2
CASSFPVGQAWTEAFF	TGTGCCAGCAGTTTCCCCGTGGGACAGGCGTGGACTGAAGCTTTCTTT	few	TRBD1	TRBJ1-1	TRBV28
CASSLGMSSVTNEQYF	TGTGCCAGCAGTTTGGGTATGTCTAGCGTAACCAACGAGCAGTACTTC	many	-	TRBJ2-7	TRBV12-3/TRBV12-4
CASSYPTDRAYEQYF	TGTGCCAGCAGTTACCCGACGGACAGGGCCTACGAGCAGTACTTC	many	TRBD1	TRBJ2-7	TRBV6-2/TRBV6-3
CSADVRTSTDTQYF	TGCAGTGCGGACGTCAGGACAAGCACAGATACGCAGTATTTT	-	-	TRBJ2-3	TRBV20-1
CASSQDFRDNSYNEQFF	TGTGCCAGCAGCCAAGATTTTAGGGACAACTCCTACAATGAGCAGTTCTTC	few	-	TRBJ2-1	TRBV3-1
CASSSSAMNTEAFF	TGTGCCAGCAGTTCAAGCGCCATGAACACTGAAGCTTTCTTT	few	-	TRBJ1-1	TRBV6-2/TRBV6-3
CASSLVGVRTGELFF	TGTGCCAGCAGTTTAGTCGGGGTTAGGACCGGGGAGCTGTTTTTT	-	-	TRBJ2-2	TRBV12-3/TRBV12-4
CASSLYGGTADTQYF	TGTGCCAGCAGCTTGTATGGGGGCACGGCAGATACGCAGTATTTT	few	-	TRBJ2-3	TRBV5-4
CASSPSPGASTDTQYF	TGTGCCAGCTCACCCTCCCCCGGGGCGTCCACAGATACGCAGTATTTT	few	-	TRBJ2-3	TRBV18
CASSQEDVGYNEQFF	TGTGCCAGCAGCCAAGAAGACGTGGGGTACAATGAGCAGTTCTTC	-	-	TRBJ2-1	TRBV3-1
CASRQGRDRATNEKLFF	TGTGCCAGCAGGCAAGGAAGGGACAGGGCAACTAATGAAAAACTGTTTTTT	many	TRBD1	TRBJ1-4	TRBV28
CSATVPQDIIQETQYF	TGCAGTGCTACCGTGCCTCAGGATATTATCCAAGAGACCCAGTACTTC	many	-	TRBJ2-5	TRBV20-1
CASSQDAGILDEQYF	TGCGCCAGCAGCCAAGACGCGGGGATTCTGGACGAGCAGTACTTC	many	-	TRBJ2-7	TRBV4-3
CSARGLLPGINEKLFF	TGCAGTGCTAGAGGCCTTCTTCCGGGGATTAATGAAAAACTGTTTTTT	once	-	TRBJ1-4	TRBV20-1
CASSNGAGYYEQYF	TGTGCCAGTAGTAATGGAGCGGGATACTACGAGCAGTACTTC	many	TRBD2	TRBJ2-7	TRBV19
CSATGTSGRFSNEQFF	TGCAGTGCTACCGGGACTAGCGGGAGGTTTAGCAATGAGCAGTTCTTC	many	TRBD2	TRBJ2-1	TRBV20-1
CASSIDINTEAFF	TGTGCCAGCAGCATAGACATAAACACTGAAGCTTTCTTT	many	-	TRBJ1-1	TRBV12-3/TRBV12-4
CASRGLGETQYF	TGCGCCAGCAGAGGTTTGGGAGAGACCCAGTACTTC	few	-	TRBJ2-5	TRBV5-1
CAWSGSYEQYF	TGTGCCTGGAGTGGGTCCTACGAGCAGTACTTC	many	-	TRBJ2-7	TRBV30
CATSLDRGGPQHF	TGTGCCACCAGTCTGGACCGCGGGGGACCCCAGCATTTT	-	-	TRBJ1-5	TRBV24-1
CASSFSMASGSKNTGELFF	TGTGCCAGCAGCTTTTCTATGGCTAGCGGGAGTAAGAACACCGGGGAGCTGTTTTTT	many	TRBD2	TRBJ2-2	TRBV7-2
CASSLAATHSGANVLTF	TGTGCCAGCAGCTTGGCCGCGACACACTCTGGGGCCAACGTCCTGACTTTC	many	-	TRBJ2-6	TRBV5-6
CASSLAGQGGTEAFF	TGTGCCAGCAGCTTAGCGGGACAGGGGGGGACTGAAGCTTTCTTT	few	TRBD1	TRBJ1-1	TRBV7-9
CATNRERQNSYNEQFF	TGTGCCACCAACAGAGAACGACAGAACTCCTACAATGAGCAGTTCTTC	-	-	TRBJ2-1	TRBV15
CASSLAGGGSYEQYF	TGCGCCAGCAGCTTGGCTGGCGGAGGGAGCTACGAGCAGTACTTC	many	-	TRBJ2-7	TRBV5-1
CASSYSRGGGQPQHF	TGTGCCAGCAGTTACTCGAGAGGGGGCGGACAGCCCCAGCATTTT	many	TRBD1	TRBJ1-5	TRBV6-2/TRBV6-3